The 11 T cell receptor beta chains given below trace back to one sample, sequenced in a study of T cell responses to AZD1222 COVID-19 vaccine. Sequencing used immunoSEQ multiplex PCR; TCRdb keeps in-frame clones, though not all of them. The sample has roughly 71,000 clones; 75% to 90% are singletons. The input for sequencing was peripheral blood, taken on day 0 of AZD1222 vaccination. The receptors shown here come from an adult in good health.

This clone was detected once. The J gene is TRBJ1-5, the V gene TRBV12-3 or TRBV12-4; 7 bases line up with TRBD1. V was pared by 6 bases and J by 5 bases, with 4 bases of the junction left unmatched. This CDR3 has 13 residues. CDR3 residues: CASSRTGHQPQHF. The CDR3 DNA reads TGTGCCAGCAGCAGGACAGGCCATCAGCCCCAGCATTTT.

The chain joins TRBV5-1 to TRBJ2-7, with D perhaps given as TRBD1 or TRBD2 (6 bases each). From germline, CDR1 is SGHRS and CDR2 YFSETQ. This CDR3 has 15 residues. V lost 2 bases to trimming and J lost 0 bases, with 12 bases between them. CDR3 coding DNA: TGCGCCAGCAGCTTCTACGGGGGCCGCTCCTACGAGCAGTACTTC. Translating it yields CASSFYGGRSYEQYF.

This clone showed up just once. V usage is TRBV27 and J usage is TRBJ1-1, with D perhaps matching TRBD1 (5 bases). V was trimmed by 6 bases and J by 2 bases, leaving 10 bases between them. The CDR3 has 13 amino acids. Germline assignment: CDR1 MNHEY and CDR2 SMNVEV (reference sequence). The chain's CDR3 is CASSHQGNTEAFF. CDR3 in DNA: TGTGCCAGCAGCCACCAGGGAAACACTGAAGCTTTCTTT.

V is TRBV9 and J is TRBJ2-7; D may be TRBD1 (5 bases). The CDR3 totals 14 residues. Germline V gene lookup returns CDR1 SGDLS and CDR2 YYNGEE. Trimming removed 0 bases from V and 6 bases from J, with 13 bases in between. CDR3 sequence (DNA): TGTGCCAGCAGCGTAGAGGGGCAGGGCCTCGAGCAGTACTTC. Its translation: CASSVEGQGLEQYF.

In this sample, this clone turned up once. CDR3 DNA sequence: TGTGCCAGCACCCCGGGACTAGTCTTTTCCTACGAGCAGTACTTC. It specifies CASTPGLVFSYEQYF. This chain uses TRBV6-6 with TRBJ2-7; 8 nucleotides align to TRBD2. Germline V gives CDR1 MNHNY, CDR2 SVGAGI (reference sequence). V gave up 7 bases and J gave up 1 base; unmatched junction bases: 9. CDR3 length: 15 amino acids.

This chain uses TRBV5-1 with TRBJ2-2, with 7 bases aligning to TRBD1. This CDR3 contains 14 residues. Germline V gene sequence: CDR1 SGHRS, CDR2 YFSETQ. J was trimmed by 4 bases and V by 4 bases; bases with no gene match: 4. Here the CDR3 reads CASSRRQGTGELFF. The CDR3, as DNA: TGCGCCAGCAGCAGGCGACAGGGCACCGGGGAGCTGTTTTTT.

This chain connects TRBV2 to TRBJ1-5; D remains unclear. Trimming cost V 1 base and J 3 bases, with 7 bases left between them. The germline CDR1 and CDR2 sequences are SNHLY and FYNNEI. The CDR3 loop spans 14 amino acids. CDR3 in amino acids: CASSEGTINQPQHF. The CDR3 nucleotides are TGTGCCAGCAGTGAAGGTACCATCAATCAGCCCCAGCATTTT.

The V and J genes are TRBV6-5 and TRBJ2-5; no firm D call. CDR3 length: 12 residues. Germline CDR1 MNHEY, CDR2 SVGAGI. V lost 5 bases, J lost 4 bases, and 8 bases lay in between. CDR3 loop: CASSRQRETQYF. CDR3 DNA sequence: TGTGCCAGCAGTAGGCAGCGAGAGACCCAGTACTTC.

The rearrangement links TRBV11-3 to TRBJ2-2; no clear D gene. Germline V gene lookup returns CDR1 SGHNT and CDR2 YENEEA. Trimming took off 1 base at V and 7 bases at J, with 7 bases between the two ends. CDR3 length equals 13 residues. The CDR3 sequence: CASSLGSRGELFF. For the CDR3, the DNA is TGTGCCAGCAGCTTAGGTAGCCGCGGGGAGCTGTTTTTT.

The V and J genes are TRBV5-8 and TRBJ2-1, with 8 nucleotides matching TRBD2. The V gene end was trimmed by 2 bases and the J gene end by 2 bases; junction bases not matched to a gene: 3. There are 15 residues in the CDR3. CDR1 and CDR2 (germline): SGHTS, YDEGEE. The CDR3 region has the DNA TGTGCCAGCAGCTTAGCGGGGGTTACCTACAATGAGCAGTTCTTC. It yields the protein CASSLAGVTYNEQFF.

The chain carries TRBV3-1 (or the pseudogene TRBV3-2) and TRBJ1-2; TRBD1 matches 10 bases. The CDR3 runs 16 residues. Trimming cost V 6 bases and J 6 bases; bases outside gene matches: 13. From germline, CDR1 is LGHDT and CDR2 YNNKEL (reference sequence). Written as DNA, the CDR3 is TGTGCCAGCAGACAAACGGGGGGACAGGGGCTGCATGGCTACACCTTC. It is translated as CASRQTGGQGLHGYTF.